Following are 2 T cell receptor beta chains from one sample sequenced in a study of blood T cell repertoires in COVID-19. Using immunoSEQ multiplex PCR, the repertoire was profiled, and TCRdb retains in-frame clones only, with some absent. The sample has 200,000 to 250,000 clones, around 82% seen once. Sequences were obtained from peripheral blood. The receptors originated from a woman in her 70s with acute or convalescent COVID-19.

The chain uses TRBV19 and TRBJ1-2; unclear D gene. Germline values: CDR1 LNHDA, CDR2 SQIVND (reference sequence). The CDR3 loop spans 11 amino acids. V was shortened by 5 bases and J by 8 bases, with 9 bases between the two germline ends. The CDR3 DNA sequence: TGTGCCAGTAGTTGGCGGTTAGGCTACACCTTC. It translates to CASSWRLGYTF.

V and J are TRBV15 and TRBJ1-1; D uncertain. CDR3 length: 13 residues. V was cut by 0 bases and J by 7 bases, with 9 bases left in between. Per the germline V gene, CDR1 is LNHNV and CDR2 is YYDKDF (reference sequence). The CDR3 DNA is TGTGCCACCAGCAGAGATCCGGGATATGAAGCTTTCTTT. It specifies CATSRDPGYEAFF.